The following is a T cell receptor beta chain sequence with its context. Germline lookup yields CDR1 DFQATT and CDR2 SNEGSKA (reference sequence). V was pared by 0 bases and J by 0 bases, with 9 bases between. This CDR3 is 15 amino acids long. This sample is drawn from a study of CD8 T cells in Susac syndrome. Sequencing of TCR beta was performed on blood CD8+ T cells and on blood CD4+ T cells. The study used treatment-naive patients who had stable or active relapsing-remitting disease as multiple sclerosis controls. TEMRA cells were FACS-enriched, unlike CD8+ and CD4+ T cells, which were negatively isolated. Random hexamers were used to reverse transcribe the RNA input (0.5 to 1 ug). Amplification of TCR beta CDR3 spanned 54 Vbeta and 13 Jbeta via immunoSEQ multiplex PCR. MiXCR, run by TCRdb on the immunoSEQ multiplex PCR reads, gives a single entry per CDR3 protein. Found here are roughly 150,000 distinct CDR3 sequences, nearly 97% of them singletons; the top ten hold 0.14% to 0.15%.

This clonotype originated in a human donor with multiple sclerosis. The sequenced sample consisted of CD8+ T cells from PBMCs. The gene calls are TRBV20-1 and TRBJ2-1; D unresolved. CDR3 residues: CSARDDPASYNEQFF. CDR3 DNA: TGCAGTGCTAGAGATGATCCGGCCTCCTACAATGAGCAGTTCTTC.